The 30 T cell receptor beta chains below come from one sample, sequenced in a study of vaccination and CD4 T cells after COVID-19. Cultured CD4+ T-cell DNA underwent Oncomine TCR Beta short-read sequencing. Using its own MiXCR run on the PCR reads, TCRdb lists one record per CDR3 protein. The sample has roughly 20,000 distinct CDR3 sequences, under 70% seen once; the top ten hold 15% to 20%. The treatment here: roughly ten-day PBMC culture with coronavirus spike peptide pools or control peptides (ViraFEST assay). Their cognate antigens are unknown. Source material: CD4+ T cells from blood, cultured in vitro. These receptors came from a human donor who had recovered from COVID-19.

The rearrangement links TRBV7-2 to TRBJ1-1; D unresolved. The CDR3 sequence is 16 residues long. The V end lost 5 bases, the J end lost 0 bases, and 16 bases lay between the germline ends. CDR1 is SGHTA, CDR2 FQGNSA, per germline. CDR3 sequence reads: CASSPRVNSLNTEAFF. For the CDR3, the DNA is TGTGCCAGCAGCCCTAGGGTGAACTCCCTGAACACTGAAGCTTTCTTT. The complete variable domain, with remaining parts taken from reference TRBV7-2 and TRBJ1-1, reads GAGVSQSPSNKVTEKGKDVELRCDPISGHTALYWYRQSLGQGLEFLIYFQGNSAPDKSGLPSDRFSAERTGGSVSTLTIQRTQQEDSAVYLCASSPRVNSLNTEAFFGQGTRLTVV.

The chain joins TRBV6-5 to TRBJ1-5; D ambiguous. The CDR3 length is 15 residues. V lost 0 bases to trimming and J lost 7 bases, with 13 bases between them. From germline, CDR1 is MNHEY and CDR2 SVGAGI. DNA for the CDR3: TGTGCCAGCAGTTACTCGATAAGACAAGGACAGCCCCAGCATTTT. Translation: CASSYSIRQGQPQHF.

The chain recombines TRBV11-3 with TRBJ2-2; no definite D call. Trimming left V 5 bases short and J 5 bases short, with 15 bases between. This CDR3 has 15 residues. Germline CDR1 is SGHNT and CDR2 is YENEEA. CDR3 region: CASSPAGSKTGELFF. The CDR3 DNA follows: TGTGCCAGCAGCCCCGCCGGCTCCAAAACCGGGGAGCTGTTTTTT.

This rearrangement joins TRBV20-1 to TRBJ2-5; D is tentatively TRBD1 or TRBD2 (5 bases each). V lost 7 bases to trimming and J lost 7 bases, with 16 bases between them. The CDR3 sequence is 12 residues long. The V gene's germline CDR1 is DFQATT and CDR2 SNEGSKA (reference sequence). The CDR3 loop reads CSVEGGGGTQYF. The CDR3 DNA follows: TGCAGTGTGGAAGGAGGTGGGGGGACCCAGTACTTC.

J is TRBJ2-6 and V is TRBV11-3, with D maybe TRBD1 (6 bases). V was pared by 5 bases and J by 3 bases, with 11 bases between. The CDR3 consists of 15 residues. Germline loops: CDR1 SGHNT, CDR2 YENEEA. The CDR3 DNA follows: TGTGCCAGCAGCCGAACAGGGTATGGGGCCAACGTCCTGACTTTC. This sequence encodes CASSRTGYGANVLTF.

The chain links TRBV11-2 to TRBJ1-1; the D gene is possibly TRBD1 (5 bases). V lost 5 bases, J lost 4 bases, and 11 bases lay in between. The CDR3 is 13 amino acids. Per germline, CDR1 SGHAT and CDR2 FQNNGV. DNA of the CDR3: TGTGCCAGCAGCCCCGCGGGGGGCACTGAAGCTTTCTTT. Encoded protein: CASSPAGGTEAFF.

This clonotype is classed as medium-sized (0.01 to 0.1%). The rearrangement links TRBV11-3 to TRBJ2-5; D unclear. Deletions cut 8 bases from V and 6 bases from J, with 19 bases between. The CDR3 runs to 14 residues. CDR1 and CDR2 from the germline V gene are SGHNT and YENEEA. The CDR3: CASQPGPSSKTQYF. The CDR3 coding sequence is TGTGCCAGCCAGCCCGGGCCCTCGTCCAAGACCCAGTACTTC.

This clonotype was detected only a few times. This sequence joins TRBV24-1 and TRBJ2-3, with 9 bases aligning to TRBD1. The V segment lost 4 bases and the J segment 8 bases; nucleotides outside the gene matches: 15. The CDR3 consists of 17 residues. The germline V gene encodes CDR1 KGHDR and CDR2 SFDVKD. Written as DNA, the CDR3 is TGTGCCACCAGTGAGGCCGGACAGGGGCCAGTTTCAGGTACGCAGTATTTT. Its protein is CATSEAGQGPVSGTQYF.

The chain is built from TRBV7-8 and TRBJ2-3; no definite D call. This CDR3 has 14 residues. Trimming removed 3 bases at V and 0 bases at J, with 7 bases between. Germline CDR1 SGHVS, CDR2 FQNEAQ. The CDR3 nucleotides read TGTGCCAGCAGCTTTGGCAGGAGCACAGATACGCAGTATTTT. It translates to CASSFGRSTDTQYF.

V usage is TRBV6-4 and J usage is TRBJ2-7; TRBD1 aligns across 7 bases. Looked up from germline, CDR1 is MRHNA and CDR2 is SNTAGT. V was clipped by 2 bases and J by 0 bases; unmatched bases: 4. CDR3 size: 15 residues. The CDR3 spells CASSDTGQVSYEQYF. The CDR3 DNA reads TGTGCCAGCAGTGACACCGGACAGGTCTCCTACGAGCAGTACTTC.

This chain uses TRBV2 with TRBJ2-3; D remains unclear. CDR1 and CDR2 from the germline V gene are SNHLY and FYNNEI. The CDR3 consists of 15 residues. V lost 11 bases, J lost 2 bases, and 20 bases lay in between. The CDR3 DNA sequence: TGTGCCCATTCGGATGCAGATCTACTCACAGATACGCAGTATTTT. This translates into CAHSDADLLTDTQYF.

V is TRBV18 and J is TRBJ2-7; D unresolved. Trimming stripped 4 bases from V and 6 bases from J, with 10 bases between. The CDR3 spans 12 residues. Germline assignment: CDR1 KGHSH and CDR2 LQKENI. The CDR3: CASSHEVTEQYF. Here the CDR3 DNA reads TGTGCCAGCTCACATGAAGTTACCGAGCAGTACTTC.

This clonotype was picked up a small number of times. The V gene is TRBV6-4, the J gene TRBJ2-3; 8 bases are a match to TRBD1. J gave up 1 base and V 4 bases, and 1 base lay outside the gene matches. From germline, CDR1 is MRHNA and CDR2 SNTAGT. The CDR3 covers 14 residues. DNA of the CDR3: TGTGCCAGCAGTGCGACAGGGGGCACAGATACGCAGTATTTT. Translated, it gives CASSATGGTDTQYF.

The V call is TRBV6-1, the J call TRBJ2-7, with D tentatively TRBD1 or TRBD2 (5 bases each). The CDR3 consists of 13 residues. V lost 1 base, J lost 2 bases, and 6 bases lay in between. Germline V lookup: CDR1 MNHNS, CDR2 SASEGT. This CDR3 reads CASSEGGAYEQYF. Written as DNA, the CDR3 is TGTGCCAGCAGTGAAGGAGGGGCCTACGAGCAGTACTTC.

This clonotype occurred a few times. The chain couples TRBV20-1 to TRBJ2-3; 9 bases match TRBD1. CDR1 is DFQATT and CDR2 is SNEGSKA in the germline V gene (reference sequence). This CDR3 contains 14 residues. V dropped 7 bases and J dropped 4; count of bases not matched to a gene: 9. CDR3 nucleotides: TGCAGTGTTAGGGCGGGACAGGGTGCAGATACGCAGTATTTT. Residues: CSVRAGQGADTQYF.

The CDR3 reads CASSPRFRAANEQFF. The CDR3 DNA reads TGTGCCAGCAGCCCTAGATTCCGAGCGGCCAATGAGCAGTTCTTC. The rearrangement joins TRBV4-2 to TRBJ2-1; weak D call: TRBD2 (5 bases). V shed 4 bases and J shed 6 bases, with 16 bases lying between them. This CDR3 has 15 amino acids. The germline V gene has CDR1 LGHNA and CDR2 YNFKEQ.

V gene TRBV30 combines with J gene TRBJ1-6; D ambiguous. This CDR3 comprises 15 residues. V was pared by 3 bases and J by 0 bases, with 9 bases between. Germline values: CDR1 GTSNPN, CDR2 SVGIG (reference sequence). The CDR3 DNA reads TGTGCCTGGAGAACACAGAGCTCCTATAATTCACCCCTCCACTTT. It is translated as CAWRTQSSYNSPLHF.

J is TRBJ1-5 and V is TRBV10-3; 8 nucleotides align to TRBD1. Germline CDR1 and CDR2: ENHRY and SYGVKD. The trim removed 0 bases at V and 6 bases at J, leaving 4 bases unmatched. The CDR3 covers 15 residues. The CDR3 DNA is TGTGCCATCAGTGAGTCCGGACAGGGTAGTCAGCCCCAGCATTTT. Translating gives CAISESGQGSQPQHF.

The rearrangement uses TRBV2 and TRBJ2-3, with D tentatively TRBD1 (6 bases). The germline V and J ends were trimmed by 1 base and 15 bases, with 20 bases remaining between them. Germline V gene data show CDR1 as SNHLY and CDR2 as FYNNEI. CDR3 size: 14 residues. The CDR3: CASSEVAGRAGEYF. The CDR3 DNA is TGTGCCAGCAGTGAAGTTGCCGGTAGAGCAGGGGAATATTTT.

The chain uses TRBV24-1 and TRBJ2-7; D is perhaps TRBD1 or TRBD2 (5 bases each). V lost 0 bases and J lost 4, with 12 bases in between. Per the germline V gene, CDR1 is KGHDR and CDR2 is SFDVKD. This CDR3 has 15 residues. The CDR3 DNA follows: TGTGCCACCAGTGATTTGCAAGGGGACCGTTACGAGCAGTACTTC. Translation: CATSDLQGDRYEQYF.

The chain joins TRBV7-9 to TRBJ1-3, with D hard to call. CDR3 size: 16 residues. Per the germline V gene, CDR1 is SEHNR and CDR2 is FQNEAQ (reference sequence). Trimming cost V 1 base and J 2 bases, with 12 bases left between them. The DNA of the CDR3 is TGTGCCAGCAGCTTAGAGGCCAGGAGCGCTGGAAACACCATATATTTT. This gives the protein CASSLEARSAGNTIYF.

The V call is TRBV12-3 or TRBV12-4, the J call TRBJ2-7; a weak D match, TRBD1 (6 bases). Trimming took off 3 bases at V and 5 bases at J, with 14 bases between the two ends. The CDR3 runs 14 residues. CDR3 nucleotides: TGTGCCAGCAGTTTCCGGGGCAGGGGCGACGAGCAGTACTTC. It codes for CASSFRGRGDEQYF.

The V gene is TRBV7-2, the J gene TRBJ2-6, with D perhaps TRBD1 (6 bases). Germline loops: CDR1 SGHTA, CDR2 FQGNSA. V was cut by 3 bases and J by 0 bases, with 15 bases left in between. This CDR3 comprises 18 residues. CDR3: CASSFWGQAYSGANVLTF. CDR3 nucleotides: TGTGCCAGCAGCTTCTGGGGGCAGGCCTACTCTGGGGCCAACGTCCTGACTTTC.

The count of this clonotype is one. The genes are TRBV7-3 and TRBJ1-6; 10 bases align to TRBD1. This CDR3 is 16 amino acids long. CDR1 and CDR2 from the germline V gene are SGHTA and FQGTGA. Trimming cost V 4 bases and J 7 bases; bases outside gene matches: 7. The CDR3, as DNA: TGTGCCAGCAGCTCCAGGACAGGGGGGAGGAATTCACCCCTCCACTTT. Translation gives CASSSRTGGRNSPLHF.

The CDR3 sequence is CSARDLAGGGDTQYF. The DNA of the CDR3 is TGCAGTGCTAGAGATCTAGCGGGGGGCGGAGATACGCAGTATTTT. The V and J genes are TRBV20-1 and TRBJ2-3, with 11 nucleotides matching TRBD2. CDR1 and CDR2 from the germline V gene are DFQATT and SNEGSKA (reference sequence). The CDR3 totals 15 residues. V shed 0 bases and J 5 bases; nucleotides not matched to a gene: 4.

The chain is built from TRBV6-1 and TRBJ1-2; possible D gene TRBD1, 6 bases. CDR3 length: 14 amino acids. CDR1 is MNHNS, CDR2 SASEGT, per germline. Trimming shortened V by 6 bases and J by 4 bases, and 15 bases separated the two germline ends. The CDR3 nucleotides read TGTGCCAGCAGACGTGCAGGGGCTTCCTATGGCTACACCTTC. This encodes CASRRAGASYGYTF.

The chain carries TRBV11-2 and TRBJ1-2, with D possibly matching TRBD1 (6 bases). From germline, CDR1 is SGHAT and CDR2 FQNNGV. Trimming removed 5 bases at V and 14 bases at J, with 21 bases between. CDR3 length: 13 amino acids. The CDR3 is CASSPGWGPGGTF. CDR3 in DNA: TGTGCCAGCAGCCCGGGGTGGGGGCCCGGAGGGACCTTC.

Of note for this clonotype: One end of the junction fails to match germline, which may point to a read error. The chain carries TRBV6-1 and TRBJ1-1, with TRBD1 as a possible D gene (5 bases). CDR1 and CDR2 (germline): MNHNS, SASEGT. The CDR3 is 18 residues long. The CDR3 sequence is CATSKPGVITSRGTEAFF. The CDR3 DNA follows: TGTGCCACCAGTAAACCGGGGGTCATAACAAGTCGGGGCACTGAAGCTTTCTTT.

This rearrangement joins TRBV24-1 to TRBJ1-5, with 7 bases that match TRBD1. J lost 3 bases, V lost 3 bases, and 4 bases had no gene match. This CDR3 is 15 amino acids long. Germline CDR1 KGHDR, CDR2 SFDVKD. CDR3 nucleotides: TGTGCCACCAGTGATCCTGACAGGGACAATCAGCCCCAGCATTTT. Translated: CATSDPDRDNQPQHF.

CDR3 DNA: TGCAGTGCTAGAGCAGGGACAGCAAACACTGAAGCTTTCTTT. This encodes CSARAGTANTEAFF. The V call is TRBV20-1, the J call TRBJ1-1, with 7 bases fitting TRBD1. In germline, CDR1 is DFQATT, CDR2 SNEGSKA (reference sequence). The CDR3 covers 14 residues. V shed 1 base, J shed 2 bases, and the junction held 4 bases outside the gene matches.